What follows are 9 T cell receptor beta chains derived from one specimen sequenced in a study of metastatic and nonmetastatic thyroid tumors. Every patient underwent thyroid surgery untreated. TCRdb re-called clones from the PCR reads using MiXCR. The data hold just over 20,000 clones, with roughly 13% observed a single time. The specimen was blood. These TCRs come from a female donor with papillary thyroid cancer or a benign thyroid nodule (not recorded which). Some clones in this sample may be carry-over from other donors' samples.

This clone was found many times. This chain uses TRBV5-1 with TRBJ1-2; TRBD1 is a possible D gene (6 bases). V was shortened by 4 bases and J by 6 bases, with 10 bases between the two germline ends. The CDR3 covers 12 residues. Germline lookup yields CDR1 SGHRS and CDR2 YFSETQ. The chain's CDR3 is CASSLDRNGYTF. As DNA, the CDR3 is TGCGCCAGCAGCCTGGACAGAAATGGCTACACCTTC.

On this clone: The identical CDR3 is also encoded by other nucleotide sequences in the sample. The gene calls are TRBV5-1 and TRBJ2-1; the D gene is possibly TRBD2 (6 bases). The CDR3 spans 15 residues. V was shortened by 7 bases and J by 5 bases, with 19 bases between the two germline ends. In germline, CDR1 is SGHRS, CDR2 YFSETQ. CDR3 sequence: CASETKAGGDNEQFF. The CDR3 bases are TGCGCCAGCGAGACCAAAGCGGGTGGGGACAATGAGCAGTTCTTC.

Ten or more counts support this clone. The chain employs TRBV11-3 and TRBJ2-2; no reliable D call. V dropped 1 base and J dropped 3 bases, with 9 bases sitting between them. This CDR3 spans 15 amino acids. CDR1 and CDR2 from the germline V gene are SGHNT and YENEEA. The CDR3 DNA reads as TGTGCCAGCAGCTTAGGAGGTTCTCACACCGGGGAGCTGTTTTTT. This encodes CASSLGGSHTGELFF.

Turning to this clone: No conserved phenylalanine or tryptophan is present at the end of the CDR3, so a read error is the likely explanation. The chain is built from TRBV20-1 and TRBJ2-1; TRBD2 matches at 7 bases. Germline loops: CDR1 DFQATT, CDR2 SNEGSKA (reference sequence). Trimming at V came to 4 bases and at J to 5 bases, leaving 11 bases not matched to a gene. The CDR3 has 15 residues. The chain's CDR3 is CSATGPSGGNNEQFL. The CDR3 DNA follows: TGCAGTGCTACGGGCCCGTCGGGAGGTAACAATGAGCAGTTCCTC.

By sample share, this clone is medium-sized. The rearrangement uses TRBV12-3 or TRBV12-4 and TRBJ2-7; 10 positions agree with TRBD1. This CDR3 is built from 15 residues. V was pared by 1 base and J by 7 bases, with 7 bases of the junction left unmatched. CDR3 amino acids: CASSLEGTGAWEQYF. As DNA, the CDR3 is TGTGCCAGCAGTTTAGAGGGGACAGGGGCTTGGGAGCAGTACTTC.

This clone has at least ten counts. The chain is built from TRBV11-2 and TRBJ2-1; possible D gene TRBD1, 6 bases. Germline CDR1 SGHAT, CDR2 FQNNGV. The CDR3 has 16 residues. V was shortened by 0 bases and J by 3 bases, with 12 bases between the two germline ends. The CDR3 reads CASSLEGRGSYNEQFF. In DNA form, the CDR3 reads TGTGCCAGCAGCTTAGAGGGTAGGGGGAGCTACAATGAGCAGTTCTTC. The complete variable domain, with remaining parts taken from reference TRBV11-2 and TRBJ2-1, reads EAGVAQSPRYKIIEKRQSVAFWCNPISGHATLYWYQQILGQGPKLLIQFQNNGVVDDSQLPKDRFSAERLKGVDSTLKIQPAKLEDSAVYLCASSLEGRGSYNEQFFGPGTRLTVL.

This clone was seen many times. The CDR3 spells CASSSTTDRKETQYF. DNA for the CDR3: TGTGCCAGCAGTTCCACCACGGACAGGAAAGAGACCCAGTACTTC. The chain is built from TRBV27 and TRBJ2-5, with 7 bases fitting TRBD1. With V trimmed by 4 bases and J by 3 bases, 8 bases remained unmatched. In germline, CDR1 is MNHEY, CDR2 SMNVEV (reference sequence). The CDR3 length is 15 residues.

This clone was seen at least ten times. The chain employs TRBV27 and TRBJ1-1, with TRBD1 as a possible D gene (5 bases). The length of the CDR3 is 14 residues. Germline CDR1 reads MNHEY; CDR2 reads SMNVEV (reference sequence). Trimming left V 7 bases short and J 1 base short, with 13 bases between. The CDR3 loop reads CASMVGAGNTEAFF. As DNA, the CDR3 is TGTGCCAGCATGGTAGGGGCCGGGAACACTGAAGCTTTCTTT.

This clone appeared many times. The same CDR3 is also encoded by other DNA sequences in this sample. The V and J genes are TRBV5-1 and TRBJ1-2, with TRBD1 identical over 7 bases. The germline V gene has CDR1 SGHRS and CDR2 YFSETQ. Unmatched junction bases numbered 5, after V lost 4 bases and J lost 2 bases. This CDR3 is built from 14 residues. The CDR3, as DNA: TGCGCCAGCAGCCGGGACAGCTCAAACTATGGCTACACCTTC. Its translation is CASSRDSSNYGYTF.